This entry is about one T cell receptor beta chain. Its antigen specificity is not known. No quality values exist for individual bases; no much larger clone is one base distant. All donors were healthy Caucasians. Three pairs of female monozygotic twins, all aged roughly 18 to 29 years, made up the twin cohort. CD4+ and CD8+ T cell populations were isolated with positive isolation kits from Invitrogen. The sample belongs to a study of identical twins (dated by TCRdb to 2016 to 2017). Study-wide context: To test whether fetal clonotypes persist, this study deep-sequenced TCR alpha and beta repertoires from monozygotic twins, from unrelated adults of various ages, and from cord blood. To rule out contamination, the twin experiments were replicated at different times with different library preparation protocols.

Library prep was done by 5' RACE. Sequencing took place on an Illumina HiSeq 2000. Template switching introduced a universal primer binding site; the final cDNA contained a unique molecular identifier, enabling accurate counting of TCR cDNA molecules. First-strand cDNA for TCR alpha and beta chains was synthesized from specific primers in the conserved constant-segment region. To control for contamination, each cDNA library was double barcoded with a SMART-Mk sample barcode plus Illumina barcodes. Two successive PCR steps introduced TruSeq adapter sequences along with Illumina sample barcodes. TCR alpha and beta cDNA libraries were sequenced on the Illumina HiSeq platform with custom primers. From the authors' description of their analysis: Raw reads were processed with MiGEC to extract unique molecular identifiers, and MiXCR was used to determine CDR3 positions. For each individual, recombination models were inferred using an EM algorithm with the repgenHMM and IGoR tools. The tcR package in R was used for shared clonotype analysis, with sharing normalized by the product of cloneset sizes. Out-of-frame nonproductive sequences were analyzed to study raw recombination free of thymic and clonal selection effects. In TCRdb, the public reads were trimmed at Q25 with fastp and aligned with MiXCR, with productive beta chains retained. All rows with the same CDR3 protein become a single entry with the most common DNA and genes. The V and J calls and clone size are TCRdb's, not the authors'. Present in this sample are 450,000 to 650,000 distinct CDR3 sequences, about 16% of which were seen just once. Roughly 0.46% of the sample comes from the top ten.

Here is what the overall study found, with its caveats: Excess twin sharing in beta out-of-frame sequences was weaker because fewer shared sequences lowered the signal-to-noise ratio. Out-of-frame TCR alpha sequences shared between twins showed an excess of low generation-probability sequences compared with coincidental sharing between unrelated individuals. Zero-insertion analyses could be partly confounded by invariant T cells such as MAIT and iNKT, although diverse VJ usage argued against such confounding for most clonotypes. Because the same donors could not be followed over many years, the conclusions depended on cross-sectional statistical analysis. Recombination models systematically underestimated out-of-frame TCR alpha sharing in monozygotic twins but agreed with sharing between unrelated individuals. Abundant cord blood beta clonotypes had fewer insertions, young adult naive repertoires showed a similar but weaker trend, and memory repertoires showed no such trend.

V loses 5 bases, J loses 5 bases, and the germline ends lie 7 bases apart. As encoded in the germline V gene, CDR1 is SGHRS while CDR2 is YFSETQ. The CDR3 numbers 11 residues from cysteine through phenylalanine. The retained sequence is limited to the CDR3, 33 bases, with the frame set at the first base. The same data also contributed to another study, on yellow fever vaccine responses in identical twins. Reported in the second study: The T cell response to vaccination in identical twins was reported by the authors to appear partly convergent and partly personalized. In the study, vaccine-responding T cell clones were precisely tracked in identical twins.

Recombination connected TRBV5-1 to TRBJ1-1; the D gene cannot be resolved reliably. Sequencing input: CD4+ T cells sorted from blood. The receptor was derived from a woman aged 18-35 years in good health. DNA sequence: TGCGCCAGCAGGGAAGGGACTGAAGCTTTCTTT. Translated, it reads CASREGTEAFF.